The clone carrying this T cell receptor beta chain has more than one count but fewer than ten. V was clipped by 6 bases and J by 0 bases; unmatched bases: 8. Germline CDR1 is KGHSH and CDR2 is LQKENI. The CDR3 sequence is 17 residues long. Clones were sequenced by immunoSEQ multiplex PCR, and TCRdb holds only the in-frame ones, with some missing. There are over 60,000 clones in the sample; 85% to 90% occur only once, and about 0.37% lies in the top ten. The data stem from a study of Tregs in tolerant kidney transplant recipients. The V call is TRBV18, the J call TRBJ2-1; 10 bases are a match to TRBD1. The sample consisted of CD4+ T cells from blood, taken before the transplant. The clonotype originates from a human donor who received a combined kidney and bone marrow transplant. The CDR3 coding sequence is TGTGCCAGCTCGCCTCTAAGGACAGGGGGCTCCTACAATGAGCAGTTCTTC. It is translated as CASSPLRTGGSYNEQFF.